One and the same sample provided the 14 T cell receptor beta chains below, sequenced in a study of blood T cell repertoires in COVID-19. TCRdb keeps only in-frame clones here, not all; method: immunoSEQ multiplex PCR. The table shows approximately 220,000 clones, with roughly 84% occurring only once. Sequenced: PBMCs or T cells enriched from blood (not recorded which). These receptor sequences come from a woman in her thirties or forties who had recovered from COVID-19.

This clone was picked up a small number of times. The CDR3 sequence: CASSLLGGSGNTIYF. CDR3 coding DNA: TGTGCCAGCAGCTTATTAGGAGGCTCTGGAAACACCATATATTTT. This rearrangement joins TRBV7-2 to TRBJ1-3; D unclear. The CDR3 extends over 15 amino acids. Germline V gene data show CDR1 as SGHTA and CDR2 as FQGNSA. V lost 2 bases and J lost 0, with 8 bases in between. Combining the CDR3 with reference TRBV7-2 and TRBJ1-3 gives the whole variable domain GAGVSQSPSNKVTEKGKDVELRCDPISGHTALYWYRQSLGQGLEFLIYFQGNSAPDKSGLPSDRFSAERTGGSVSTLTIQRTQQEDSAVYLCASSLLGGSGNTIYFGEGSWLTVV.

This clone occurred once. V is TRBV6-5 and J is TRBJ2-1, with D perhaps matching TRBD2 (7 bases). Trimming removed 0 bases at V and 8 bases at J, with 14 bases between. The germline CDR1 and CDR2 sequences are MNHEY and SVGAGI. The CDR3 is 15 amino acids. CDR3 region: CASSYSRRGGDEQFF. The CDR3 DNA sequence: TGTGCCAGCAGTTACTCGCGAAGGGGGGGCGATGAGCAGTTCTTC.

The V call is TRBV12-3 or TRBV12-4, the J call TRBJ1-1; no clear D gene. The CDR3 is 11 residues long. Trimming removed 8 bases from V and 5 bases from J, with 9 bases in between. For the CDR3, the DNA is TGTGCCAGCGTTCGAGGGACTGAAGCTTTCTTT. It yields the protein CASVRGTEAFF.

The gene calls are TRBV5-1 and TRBJ2-1; D might be TRBD2 (6 bases). The germline CDR1 and CDR2 sequences are SGHRS and YFSETQ. With 4 bases removed from V and 6 bases from J, the gap between germline ends came to 20 bases. This CDR3 is 16 amino acids long. CDR3 sequence (DNA): TGCGCCAGCAGCACCCTCTCGGAGGGAATGGGCAATGAGCAGTTCTTC. Residues: CASSTLSEGMGNEQFF. The whole variable domain, remainder taken from reference TRBV5-1 and TRBJ2-1, is KAGVTQTPRYLIKTRGQQVTLSCSPISGHRSVSWYQQTPGQGLQFLFEYFSETQRNKGNFPGRFSGRQFSNSRSEMNVSTLELGDSALYLCASSTLSEGMGNEQFFGPGTRLTVL.

The chain employs TRBV19 and TRBJ2-1; 13 bases fit TRBD2. After removal of 4 bases from V and 8 bases from J, the junction contained 5 bases not matched to a gene. The CDR3 covers 15 residues. Germline CDR1 and CDR2: LNHDA and SQIVND (reference sequence). The CDR3 coding sequence is TGTGCCAGTAGTACCACTAGCGGGAGGGCCCATGAGCAGTTCTTC. Residues: CASSTTSGRAHEQFF.

The chain joins TRBV30 to TRBJ2-7; D ambiguous. Germline assignment: CDR1 GTSNPN and CDR2 SVGIG (reference sequence). This CDR3 contains 11 residues. V lost 1 base, J lost 5 bases, and 6 bases lay in between. In nucleotides, the CDR3 is TGTGCCTGGAGTGCATTCCACGAGCAGTACTTC. Amino acids: CAWSAFHEQYF.

The table lists this clone with a few counts. J is TRBJ1-3 and V is TRBV28; D unclear. Looked up from germline, CDR1 is MDHEN and CDR2 is SYDVKM. The germline V and J ends were trimmed by 2 bases and 4 bases, with 9 bases remaining between them. The length of the CDR3 is 14 residues. The CDR3 bases are TGTGCCAGCAGTTTAGAACAGAGAGGAAACACCATATATTTT. This gives the protein CASSLEQRGNTIYF.

The rearrangement links TRBV11-2 to TRBJ1-2, with D perhaps TRBD1 (5 bases). The CDR3 runs to 14 residues. Germline values: CDR1 SGHAT, CDR2 FQNNGV. V shed 4 bases and J shed 7 bases, with 16 bases lying between them. CDR3 nucleotide sequence: TGTGCCAGCAGCTCCACCAAGGGGTTCGGTGGCTACACCTTC. As protein: CASSSTKGFGGYTF.

This clone showed up many times. This chain joins TRBV6-6 and TRBJ1-5, with 9 bases that match TRBD1. Trimming at V came to 5 bases and at J to 4 bases, leaving 15 bases not matched to a gene. This CDR3 has 18 residues. Per germline, CDR1 MNHNY and CDR2 SVGAGI (reference sequence). CDR3 bases: TGTGCCAGCAGTCAACCGGGACAGGGAGTCGGGGTAAATCAGCCCCAGCATTTT. Protein sequence: CASSQPGQGVGVNQPQHF.

The chain is built from TRBV11-2 and TRBJ2-1; TRBD2 might be the D (6 bases). The germline gives CDR1 SGHAT, CDR2 FQNNGV. V lost 0 bases and J 2 bases, leaving 8 bases between the germline ends. CDR3 length: 15 residues. CDR3 region: CASSLEWEAYNEQFF. CDR3 DNA: TGTGCCAGCAGCTTAGAGTGGGAGGCCTACAATGAGCAGTTCTTC.

The chain employs TRBV9 and TRBJ2-3; D not certain. This CDR3 spans 14 amino acids. The germline V gene has CDR1 SGDLS and CDR2 YYNGEE. The ends were cut back, 7 bases at V and 0 bases at J, with 12 bases in the middle. The chain's CDR3 is CASSFAPSTDTQYF. Written as DNA, the CDR3 is TGTGCCAGCTCATTTGCGCCTAGCACAGATACGCAGTATTTT.

This clone showed up just a few times. The CDR3 is CASGGKGTGYEQYF. The CDR3 nucleotides are TGTGCCAGCGGGGGAAAGGGGACAGGCTACGAGCAGTACTTC. V and J are TRBV28 and TRBJ2-7; 8 bases align to TRBD1. Germline V lookup: CDR1 MDHEN, CDR2 SYDVKM. The CDR3 extends over 14 amino acids. The V segment lost 8 bases and the J segment 3 bases; nucleotides outside the gene matches: 9.

This chain joins TRBV12-5 and TRBJ2-3; the D gene is possibly TRBD1 (5 bases). The V and J ends lost 7 bases and 6 bases respectively, with 26 bases between them. Looked up from germline, CDR1 is LGHNT and CDR2 is FRNRAP. The CDR3 loop spans 17 amino acids. CDR3 nucleotides: TGTGCTAGTGCCCTGAAGACAGCCGGTTTAAAGTCGGATACGCAGTATTTT. Amino acids: CASALKTAGLKSDTQYF.

This sequence joins TRBV5-1 and TRBJ2-3; TRBD2 is a possible D gene (6 bases). Germline V gene lookup returns CDR1 SGHRS and CDR2 YFSETQ. This CDR3 has 13 residues. Trimming removed 5 bases from V and 2 bases from J, with 9 bases in between. The CDR3 DNA reads TGCGCCAGCAGGCGGGGACCCACAGATACGCAGTATTTT. This translates into CASRRGPTDTQYF.